These T cell receptor beta chains were read from a single sample in a study of cytomegalovirus exposure and HLA in healthy donors. The repertoire was sequenced with immunoSEQ multiplex PCR; TCRdb's copy has only in-frame clones and lacks some. The sample records around 350,000 clones, roughly 88% being singletons. Sequencing was performed on PBMCs. These receptors originate from a young woman in good health and CMV-seronegative. The CDR3 runs from the conserved cysteine through the conserved F or W. A D gene is named only where the DNA matches it firmly. Where a row states a size, it is once, few, many or the class of an expanded clone; other rows omit it.

cdr3_aa | cdr3_nt | j_call | d_call | clone_size | v_call | cdr3_length
CASSALAGNEQFF | TGCGCCAGCAGTGCCCTAGCGGGCAATGAGCAGTTCTTC | TRBJ2-1 | TRBD2 | . | TRBV4-1 | 13
CASRASGYSYEQYF | TGTGCCAGCAGGGCTAGCGGCTACTCCTACGAGCAGTACTTC | TRBJ2-7 | TRBD2 | few | TRBV27 | 14
CASRGSEETQYF | TGTGCCAGCAGAGGCAGCGAAGAGACCCAGTACTTC | TRBJ2-5 | . | . | TRBV27 | 12
CASTLGELFF | TGTGCCAGCACTCTAGGGGAGCTGTTTTTT | TRBJ2-2 | . | . | TRBV18 | 10
CASSQLQGSYEQYF | TGCGCCAGCAGCCAACTTCAGGGGTCCTACGAGCAGTACTTC | TRBJ2-7 | . | . | TRBV4-1 | 14
CASSLIARDAQFF | TGTGCCAGCAGCTTAATTGCCCGGGATGCGCAGTTCTTC | TRBJ2-1 | . | . | TRBV7-6 | 13
CASSLAPDTEAFF | TGCGCCAGCAGCTTGGCCCCCGACACTGAAGCTTTCTTT | TRBJ1-1 | . | . | TRBV5-1 | 13
CASSYSREGYGEQFF | TGTGCCAGCAGTTACTCGCGGGAGGGCTACGGTGAGCAGTTCTTC | TRBJ2-1 | TRBD2 | . | TRBV6-5 | 15
CASSESPFNSEAFF | TGTGCCAGCAGTGAGTCCCCTTTTAACTCTGAAGCTTTCTTT | TRBJ1-1 | . | . | TRBV2 | 14
CASSGERRDRWPYGYTF | TGTGCCAGCAGCGGTGAACGCCGGGACAGGTGGCCTTATGGCTACACCTTC | TRBJ1-2 | TRBD1 | . | TRBV9 | 17
CASSDKGGGLSGELFF | TGTGCCAGCAGTGATAAGGGAGGGGGGTTATCCGGGGAGCTGTTTTTT | TRBJ2-2 | . | . | TRBV2 | 16
CASSPLRREDNEQFF | TGCGCCAGCAGCCCCCTACGGAGGGAAGACAATGAGCAGTTCTTC | TRBJ2-1 | . | . | TRBV5-1 | 15
CASGIETQYF | TGCGCCAGCGGCATAGAGACCCAGTACTTC | TRBJ2-5 | . | . | TRBV5-1 | 10
CASRRPRVQTYNEQFF | TGTGCCAGCAGACGCCCCAGGGTTCAAACTTACAATGAGCAGTTCTTC | TRBJ2-1 | . | once | TRBV28 | 16
CASSMSVYETQYF | TGCGCCAGCAGCATGTCGGTTTACGAGACCCAGTACTTC | TRBJ2-5 | . | . | TRBV4-1 | 13
CASSELGGSPQETQYF | TGTGCCAGCAGTGAATTGGGCGGGAGTCCCCAAGAGACCCAGTACTTC | TRBJ2-5 | TRBD2 | . | TRBV25-1 | 16
CASKYRGDNEKLFF | TGTGCCAGCAAGTACAGGGGAGATAATGAAAAACTGTTTTTT | TRBJ1-4 | TRBD1 | . | TRBV2 | 14